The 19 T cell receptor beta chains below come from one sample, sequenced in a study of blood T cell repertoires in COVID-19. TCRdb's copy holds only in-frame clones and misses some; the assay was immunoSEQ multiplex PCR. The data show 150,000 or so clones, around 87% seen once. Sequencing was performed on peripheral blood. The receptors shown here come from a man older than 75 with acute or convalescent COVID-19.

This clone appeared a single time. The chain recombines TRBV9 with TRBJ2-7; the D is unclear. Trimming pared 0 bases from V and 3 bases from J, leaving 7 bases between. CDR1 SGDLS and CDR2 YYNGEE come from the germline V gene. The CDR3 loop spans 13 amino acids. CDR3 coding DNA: TGTGCCAGCAGCGTAGCAGGCAACTACGAGCAGTACTTC. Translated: CASSVAGNYEQYF.

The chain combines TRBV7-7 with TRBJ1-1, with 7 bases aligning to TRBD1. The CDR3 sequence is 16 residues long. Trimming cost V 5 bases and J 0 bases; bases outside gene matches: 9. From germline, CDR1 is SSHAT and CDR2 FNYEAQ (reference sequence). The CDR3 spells CASSPLLGQVNTEAFF. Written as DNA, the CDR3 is TGTGCCAGCAGCCCACTTCTTGGACAGGTGAACACTGAAGCTTTCTTT. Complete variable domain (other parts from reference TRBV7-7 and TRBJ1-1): GAGVSQSPRYKVTKRGQDVTLRCDPISSHATLYWYQQALGQGPEFLTYFNYEAQPDKSGLPSDRFSAERPEGSISTLTIQRTEQRDSAMYRCASSPLLGQVNTEAFFGQGTRLTVV.

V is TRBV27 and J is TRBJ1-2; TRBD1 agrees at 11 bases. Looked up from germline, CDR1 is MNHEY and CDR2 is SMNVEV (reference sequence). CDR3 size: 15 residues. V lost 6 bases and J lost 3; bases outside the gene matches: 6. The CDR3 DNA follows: TGTGCCAGCAGCCAATGGACAGGGGGCTACTATGGCTACACCTTC. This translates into CASSQWTGGYYGYTF.

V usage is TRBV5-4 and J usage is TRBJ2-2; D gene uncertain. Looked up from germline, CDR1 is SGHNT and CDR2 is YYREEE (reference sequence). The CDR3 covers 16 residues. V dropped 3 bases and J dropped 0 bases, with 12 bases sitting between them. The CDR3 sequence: CASSSGSGANTGELFF. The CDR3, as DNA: TGTGCCAGCAGCTCCGGGTCCGGAGCGAACACCGGGGAGCTGTTTTTT.

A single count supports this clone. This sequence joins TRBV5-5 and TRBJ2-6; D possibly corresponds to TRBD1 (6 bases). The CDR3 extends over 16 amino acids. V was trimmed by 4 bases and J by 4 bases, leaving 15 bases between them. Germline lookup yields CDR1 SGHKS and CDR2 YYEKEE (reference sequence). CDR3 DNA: TGTGCCAGCAGCGGACAACAGGGAACCGGGGCCAACGTCCTGACTTTC. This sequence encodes CASSGQQGTGANVLTF.

The CDR3 sequence: CASSLSGRSGDEQYF. CDR3 nucleotides: TGCGCCAGCAGCTTGTCCGGGAGGTCCGGAGACGAGCAGTACTTC. The chain joins TRBV5-1 to TRBJ2-7, with 7 bases fitting TRBD2. Trimming at V came to 1 base and at J to 5 bases, leaving 9 bases not matched to a gene. The CDR3 runs to 15 residues. Germline CDR1 SGHRS, CDR2 YFSETQ.

The CDR3 nucleotides are TGTGCCACCAGGGGCAGAGGGGGTCGCACAGATACGCAGTATTTT. It yields the protein CATRGRGGRTDTQYF. The chain couples TRBV24-1 to TRBJ2-3; the D gene is possibly TRBD1 (6 bases). Germline CDR1 reads KGHDR; CDR2 reads SFDVKD. The V and J ends lost 7 bases and 1 base respectively, with 14 bases between them. This CDR3 has 15 amino acids.

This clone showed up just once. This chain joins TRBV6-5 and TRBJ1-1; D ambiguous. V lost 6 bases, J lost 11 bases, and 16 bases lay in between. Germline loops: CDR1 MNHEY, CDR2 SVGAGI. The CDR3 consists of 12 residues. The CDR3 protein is CASSPDFGGAFF. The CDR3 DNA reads TGTGCCAGCAGCCCAGACTTCGGAGGTGCTTTCTTT.

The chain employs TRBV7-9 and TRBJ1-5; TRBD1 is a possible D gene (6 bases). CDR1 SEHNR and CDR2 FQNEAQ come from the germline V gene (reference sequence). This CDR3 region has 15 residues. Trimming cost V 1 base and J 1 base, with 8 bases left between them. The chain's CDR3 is CASSLGGLSNQPQHF. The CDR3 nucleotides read TGTGCCAGCAGCTTAGGGGGGCTGAGCAATCAGCCCCAGCATTTT.

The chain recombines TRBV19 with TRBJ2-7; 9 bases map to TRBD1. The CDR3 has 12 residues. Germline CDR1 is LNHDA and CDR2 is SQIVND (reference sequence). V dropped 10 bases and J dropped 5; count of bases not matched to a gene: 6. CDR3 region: CATRDRVDEQYF. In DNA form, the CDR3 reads TGTGCCACTAGGGACAGGGTGGACGAGCAGTACTTC.

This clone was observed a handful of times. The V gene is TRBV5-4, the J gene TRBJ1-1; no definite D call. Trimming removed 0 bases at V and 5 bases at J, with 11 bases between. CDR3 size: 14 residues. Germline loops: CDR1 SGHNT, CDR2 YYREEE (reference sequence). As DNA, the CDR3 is TGTGCCAGCAGCTTGGCCGAACAGAAAACTGAAGCTTTCTTT. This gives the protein CASSLAEQKTEAFF.

The CDR3 region is CASSLAGTKAYEQYF. CDR3 DNA: TGTGCCAGCAGCTTAGCCGGGACTAAAGCCTACGAGCAGTACTTC. The rearrangement uses TRBV7-9 and TRBJ2-7; 7 bases match TRBD2. CDR3 length equals 15 residues. Germline V gene sequence: CDR1 SEHNR, CDR2 FQNEAQ (reference sequence). The junction had 4 bases not matched to a gene; V was cut back by 0 bases and J by 2 bases.

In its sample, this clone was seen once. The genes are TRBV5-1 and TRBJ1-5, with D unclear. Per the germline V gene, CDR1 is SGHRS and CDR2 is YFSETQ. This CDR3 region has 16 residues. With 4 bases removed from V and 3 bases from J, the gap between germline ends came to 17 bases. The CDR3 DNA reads TGCGCCAGCAGCCCGAATGTGGCGGACTCCAATCAGCCCCAGCATTTT. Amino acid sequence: CASSPNVADSNQPQHF.

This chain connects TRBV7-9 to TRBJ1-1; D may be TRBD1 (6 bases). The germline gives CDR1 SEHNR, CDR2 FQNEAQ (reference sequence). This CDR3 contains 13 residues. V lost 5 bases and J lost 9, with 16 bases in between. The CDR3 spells CASSPQQTGKAFF. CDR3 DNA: TGTGCCAGCAGCCCCCAACAGACAGGAAAAGCTTTCTTT. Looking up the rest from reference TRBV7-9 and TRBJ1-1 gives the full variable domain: DTGVSQNPRHKITKRGQNVTFRCDPISEHNRLYWYRQTLGQGPEFLTYFQNEAQLEKSRLLSDRFSAERPKGSFSTLEIQRTEQGDSAMYLCASSPQQTGKAFFGQGTRLTVV.

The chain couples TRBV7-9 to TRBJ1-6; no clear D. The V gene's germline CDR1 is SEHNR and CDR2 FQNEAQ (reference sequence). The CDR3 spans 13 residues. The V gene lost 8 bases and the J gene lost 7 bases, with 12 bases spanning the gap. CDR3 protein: CASGQIENSPLHF. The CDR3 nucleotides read TGTGCCAGCGGGCAGATAGAGAATTCACCCCTCCACTTT.

In DNA, the CDR3 is TGTGCCTGGAGCCGGGGAGCAACTAATGAAAAACTGTTTTTT. This gives the protein CAWSRGATNEKLFF. This rearrangement joins TRBV30 to TRBJ1-4; D is undetermined. The CDR3 covers 14 residues. Germline CDR1 reads GTSNPN; CDR2 reads SVGIG (reference sequence). The germline V and J ends were trimmed by 3 bases and 0 bases, with 8 bases remaining between them.

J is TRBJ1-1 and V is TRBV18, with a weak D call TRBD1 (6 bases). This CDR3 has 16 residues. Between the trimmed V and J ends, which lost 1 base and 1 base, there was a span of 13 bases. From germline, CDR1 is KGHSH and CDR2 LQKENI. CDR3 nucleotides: TGTGCCAGCTCACCACAGATGGTCAGGGGGAACACTGAAGCTTTCTTT. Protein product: CASSPQMVRGNTEAFF.

The CDR3 coding sequence is TGTGCCAGCAGCGCGATGGGCTACAACACCGGGGAGCTGTTTTTT. It is translated as CASSAMGYNTGELFF. The rearrangement links TRBV3-1 (or the pseudogene TRBV3-2) to TRBJ2-2; D unclear. Germline values: CDR1 LGHDT, CDR2 YNNKEL (reference sequence). Trimming shortened V by 5 bases and J by 2 bases, and 12 bases separated the two germline ends. This CDR3 comprises 15 residues.

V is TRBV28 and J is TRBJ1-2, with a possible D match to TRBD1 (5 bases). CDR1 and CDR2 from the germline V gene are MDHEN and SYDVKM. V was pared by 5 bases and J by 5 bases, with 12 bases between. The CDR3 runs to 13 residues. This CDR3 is CASSPPTEYGYTF. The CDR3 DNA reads TGTGCCAGCAGTCCCCCGACAGAGTATGGCTACACCTTC.